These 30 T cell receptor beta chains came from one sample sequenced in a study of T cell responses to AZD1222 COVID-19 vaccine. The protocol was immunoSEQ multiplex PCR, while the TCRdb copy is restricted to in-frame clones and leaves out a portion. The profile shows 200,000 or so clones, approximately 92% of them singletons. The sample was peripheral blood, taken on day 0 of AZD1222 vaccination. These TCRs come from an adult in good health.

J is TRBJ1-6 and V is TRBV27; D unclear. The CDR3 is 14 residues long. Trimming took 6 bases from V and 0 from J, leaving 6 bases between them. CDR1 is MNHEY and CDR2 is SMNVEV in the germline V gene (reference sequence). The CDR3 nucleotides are TGTGCCAGCAGCCCTATCTCCTATAATTCACCCCTCCACTTT. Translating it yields CASSPISYNSPLHF.

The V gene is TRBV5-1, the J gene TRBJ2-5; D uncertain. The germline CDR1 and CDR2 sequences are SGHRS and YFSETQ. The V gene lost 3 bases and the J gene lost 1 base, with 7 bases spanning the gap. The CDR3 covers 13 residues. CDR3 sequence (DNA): TGCGCCAGCAGCTCCCGCCCCCAAGAGACCCAGTACTTC. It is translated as CASSSRPQETQYF.

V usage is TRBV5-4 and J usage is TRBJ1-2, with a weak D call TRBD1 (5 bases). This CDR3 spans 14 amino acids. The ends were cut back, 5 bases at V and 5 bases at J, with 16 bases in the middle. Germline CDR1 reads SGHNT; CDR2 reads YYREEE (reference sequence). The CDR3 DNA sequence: TGTGCCAGCAGGAAGGGGACCATGGGATATGGCTACACCTTC. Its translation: CASRKGTMGYGYTF.

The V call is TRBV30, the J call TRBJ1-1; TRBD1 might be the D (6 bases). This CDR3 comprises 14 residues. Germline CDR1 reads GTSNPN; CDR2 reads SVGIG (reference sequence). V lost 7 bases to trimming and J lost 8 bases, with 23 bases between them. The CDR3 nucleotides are TGTGCCTACGTACGCTACGACCGACAGGAGGAAGCTTTCTTT. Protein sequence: CAYVRYDRQEEAFF. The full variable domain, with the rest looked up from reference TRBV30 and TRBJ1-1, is SQTIHQWPATLVQPVGSPLSLECTVEGTSNPNLYWYRQAAGRGLQLLFYSVGIGQISSEVPQNLSASRPQDRQFILSSKKLLLSDSGFYLCAYVRYDRQEEAFFGQGTRLTVV.

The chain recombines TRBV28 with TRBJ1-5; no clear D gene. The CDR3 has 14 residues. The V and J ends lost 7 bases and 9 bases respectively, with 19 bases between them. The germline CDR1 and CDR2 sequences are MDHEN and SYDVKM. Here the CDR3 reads CASTEPGPVGPQHF. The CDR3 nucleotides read TGTGCCAGCACCGAACCGGGCCCCGTAGGGCCCCAGCATTTT.

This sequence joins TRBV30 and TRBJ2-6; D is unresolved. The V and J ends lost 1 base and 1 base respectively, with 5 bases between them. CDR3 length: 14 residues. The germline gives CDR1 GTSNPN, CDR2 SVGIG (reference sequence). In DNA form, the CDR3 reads TGTGCCTGGAGTGCCCAATCTGGGGCCAACGTCCTGACTTTC. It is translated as CAWSAQSGANVLTF.

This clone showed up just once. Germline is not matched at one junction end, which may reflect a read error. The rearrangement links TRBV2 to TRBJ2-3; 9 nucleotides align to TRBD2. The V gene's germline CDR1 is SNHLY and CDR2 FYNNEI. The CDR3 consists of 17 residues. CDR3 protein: CARSEAGGGGGSDTQYF. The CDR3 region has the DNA TGTGCCCGCAGTGAAGCTGGGGGCGGGGGGGGCTCAGATACGCAGTATTTT.

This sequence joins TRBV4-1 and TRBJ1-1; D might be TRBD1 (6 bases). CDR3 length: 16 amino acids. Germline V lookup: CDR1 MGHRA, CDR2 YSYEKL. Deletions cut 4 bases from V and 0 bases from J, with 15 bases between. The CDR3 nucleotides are TGCGCCAGCAGCCTAACTCCGACAGGCTTGAACACTGAAGCTTTCTTT. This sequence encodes CASSLTPTGLNTEAFF.

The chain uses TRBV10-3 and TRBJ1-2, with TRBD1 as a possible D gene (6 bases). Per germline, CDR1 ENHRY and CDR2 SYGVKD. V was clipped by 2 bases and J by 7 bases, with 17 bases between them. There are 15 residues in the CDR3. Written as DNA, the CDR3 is TGTGCCATCAGTGAGAGACAGGACAGCGCGAGTGGCTACACCTTC. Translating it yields CAISERQDSASGYTF.

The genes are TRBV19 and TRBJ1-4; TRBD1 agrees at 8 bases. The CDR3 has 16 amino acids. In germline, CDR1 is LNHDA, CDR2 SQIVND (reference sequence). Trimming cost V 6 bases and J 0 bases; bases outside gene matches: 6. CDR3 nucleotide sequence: TGTGCCAGTAGACCGGGACAGGTTGCAACTAATGAAAAACTGTTTTTT. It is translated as CASRPGQVATNEKLFF. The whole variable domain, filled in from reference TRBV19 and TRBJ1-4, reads DGGITQSPKYLFRKEGQNVTLSCEQNLNHDAMYWYRQDPGQGLRLIYYSQIVNDFQKGDIAEGYSVSREKKESFPLTVTSAQKNPTAFYLCASRPGQVATNEKLFFGSGTQLSVL.

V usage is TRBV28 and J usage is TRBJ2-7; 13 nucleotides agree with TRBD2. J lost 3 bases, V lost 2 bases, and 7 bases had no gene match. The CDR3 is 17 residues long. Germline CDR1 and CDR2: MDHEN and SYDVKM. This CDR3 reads CASSLSPGLAGVYEQYF. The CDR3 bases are TGTGCCAGCAGTTTAAGTCCCGGACTAGCGGGAGTCTACGAGCAGTACTTC.

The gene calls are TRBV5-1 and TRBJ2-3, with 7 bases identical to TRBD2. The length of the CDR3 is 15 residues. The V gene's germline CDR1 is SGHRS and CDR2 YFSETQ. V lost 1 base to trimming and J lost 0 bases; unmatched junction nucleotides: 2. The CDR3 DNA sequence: TGCGCCAGCAGCTTGTTGCGGGGGAGCACAGATACGCAGTATTTT. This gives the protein CASSLLRGSTDTQYF.

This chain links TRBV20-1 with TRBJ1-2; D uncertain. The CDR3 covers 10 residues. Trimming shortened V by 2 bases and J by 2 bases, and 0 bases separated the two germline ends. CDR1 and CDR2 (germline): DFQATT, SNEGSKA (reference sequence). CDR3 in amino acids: CSARNYGYTF. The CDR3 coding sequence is TGCAGTGCTAGAAACTATGGCTACACCTTC.

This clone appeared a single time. Here the CDR3 DNA reads TGTGCCAGCAGTGATTTAGGGCAGGGGGCCTACGAGCAGTACTTC. This encodes CASSDLGQGAYEQYF. The gene calls are TRBV2 and TRBJ2-7; 7 nucleotides line up with TRBD1. Per germline, CDR1 SNHLY and CDR2 FYNNEI. The CDR3 length is 15 residues. The V gene end was trimmed by 3 bases and the J gene end by 2 bases; junction bases not matched to a gene: 7.

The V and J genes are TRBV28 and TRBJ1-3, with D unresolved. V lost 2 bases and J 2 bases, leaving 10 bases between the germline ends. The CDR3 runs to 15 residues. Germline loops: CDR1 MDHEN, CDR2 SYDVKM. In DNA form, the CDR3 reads TGTGCCAGCAGTTTAAAAGGAGTCCCTGGAAACACCATATATTTT. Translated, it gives CASSLKGVPGNTIYF. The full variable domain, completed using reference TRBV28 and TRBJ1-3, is DVKVTQSSRYLVKRTGEKVFLECVQDMDHENMFWYRQDPGLGLRLIYFSYDVKMKEKGDIPEGYSVSREKKERFSLILESASTNQTSMYLCASSLKGVPGNTIYFGEGSWLTVV.

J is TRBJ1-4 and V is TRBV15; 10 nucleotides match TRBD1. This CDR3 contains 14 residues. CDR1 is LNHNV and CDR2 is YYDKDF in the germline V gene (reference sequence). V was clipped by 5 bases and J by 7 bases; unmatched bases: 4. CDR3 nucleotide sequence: TGTGCCACCAGCGAGACAGGGGGCAGTGAAAAACTGTTTTTT. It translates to CATSETGGSEKLFF.

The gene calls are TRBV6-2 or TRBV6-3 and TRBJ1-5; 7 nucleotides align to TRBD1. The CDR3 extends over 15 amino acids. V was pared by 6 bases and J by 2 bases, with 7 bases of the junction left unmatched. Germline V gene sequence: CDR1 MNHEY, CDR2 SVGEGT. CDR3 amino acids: CASSTTGIGNQPQHF. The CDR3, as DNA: TGTGCCAGCAGCACGACAGGGATAGGCAATCAGCCCCAGCATTTT.

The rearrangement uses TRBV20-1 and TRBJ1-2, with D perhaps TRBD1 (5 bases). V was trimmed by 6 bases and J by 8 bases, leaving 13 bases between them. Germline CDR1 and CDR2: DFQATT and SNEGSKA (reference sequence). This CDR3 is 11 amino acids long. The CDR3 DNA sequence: TGCAGTGCCGCGGGGGGAGGAGGCTACACCTTC. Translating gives CSAAGGGGYTF.

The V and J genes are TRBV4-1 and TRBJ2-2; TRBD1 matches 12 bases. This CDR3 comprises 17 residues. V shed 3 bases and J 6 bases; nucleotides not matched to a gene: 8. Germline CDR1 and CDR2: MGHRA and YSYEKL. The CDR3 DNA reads TGCGCCAGCAGCCAGGACCCGGGACAGGGGGCATCCGGGGAGCTGTTTTTT. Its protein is CASSQDPGQGASGELFF.

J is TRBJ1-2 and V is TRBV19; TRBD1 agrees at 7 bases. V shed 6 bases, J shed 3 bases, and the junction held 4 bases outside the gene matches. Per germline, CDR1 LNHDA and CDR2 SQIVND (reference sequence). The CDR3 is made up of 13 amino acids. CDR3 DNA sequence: TGTGCCAGTAGAGACAGGGTAGACTATGGCTACACCTTC. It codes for CASRDRVDYGYTF.

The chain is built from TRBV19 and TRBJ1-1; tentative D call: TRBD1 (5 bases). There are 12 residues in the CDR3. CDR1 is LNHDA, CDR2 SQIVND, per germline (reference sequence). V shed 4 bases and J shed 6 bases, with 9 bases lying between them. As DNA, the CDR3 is TGTGCCAGTAGTAGCAGGGTCGCTGAAGCTTTCTTT. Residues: CASSSRVAEAFF. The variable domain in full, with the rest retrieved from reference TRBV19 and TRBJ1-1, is DGGITQSPKYLFRKEGQNVTLSCEQNLNHDAMYWYRQDPGQGLRLIYYSQIVNDFQKGDIAEGYSVSREKKESFPLTVTSAQKNPTAFYLCASSSRVAEAFFGQGTRLTVV.

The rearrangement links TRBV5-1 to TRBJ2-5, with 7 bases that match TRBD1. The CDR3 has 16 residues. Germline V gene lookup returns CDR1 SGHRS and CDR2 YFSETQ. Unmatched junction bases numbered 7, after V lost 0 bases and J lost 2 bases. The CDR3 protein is CASSLAGTEPQETQYF. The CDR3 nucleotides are TGCGCCAGCAGCTTGGCTGGGACAGAACCTCAAGAGACCCAGTACTTC.

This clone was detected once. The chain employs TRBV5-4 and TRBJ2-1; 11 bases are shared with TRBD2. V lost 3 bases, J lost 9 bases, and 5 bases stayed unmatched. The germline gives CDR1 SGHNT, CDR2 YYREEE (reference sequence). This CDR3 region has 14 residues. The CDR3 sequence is CASSSTSGVGEQFF. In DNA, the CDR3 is TGTGCCAGCAGCTCGACTAGCGGGGTGGGTGAGCAGTTCTTC. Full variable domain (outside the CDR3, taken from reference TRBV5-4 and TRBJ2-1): ETGVTQSPTHLIKTRGQQVTLRCSSQSGHNTVSWYQQALGQGPQFIFQYYREEENGRGNFPPRFSGLQFPNYSSELNVNALELDDSALYLCASSSTSGVGEQFFGPGTRLTVL.

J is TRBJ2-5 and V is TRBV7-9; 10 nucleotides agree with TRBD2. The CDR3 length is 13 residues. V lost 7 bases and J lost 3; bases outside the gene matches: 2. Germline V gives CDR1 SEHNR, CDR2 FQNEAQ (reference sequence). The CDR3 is CASTLAGEETQYF. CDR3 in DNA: TGTGCCAGCACGCTAGCGGGAGAAGAGACCCAGTACTTC.

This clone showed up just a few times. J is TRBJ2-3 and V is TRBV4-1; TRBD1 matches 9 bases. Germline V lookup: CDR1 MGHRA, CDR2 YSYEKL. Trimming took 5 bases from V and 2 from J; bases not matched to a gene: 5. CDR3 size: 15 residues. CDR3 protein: CASSKQGANTDTQYF. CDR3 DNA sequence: TGCGCCAGCAGCAAACAGGGGGCAAACACAGATACGCAGTATTTT.

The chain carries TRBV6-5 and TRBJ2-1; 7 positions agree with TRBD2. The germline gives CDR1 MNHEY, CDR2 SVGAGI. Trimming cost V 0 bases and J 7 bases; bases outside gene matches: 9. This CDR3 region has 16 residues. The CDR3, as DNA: TGTGCCAGCAGTTACTCCGGAGGGAGGGCCGTAAATGAGCAGTTCTTC. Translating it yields CASSYSGGRAVNEQFF.

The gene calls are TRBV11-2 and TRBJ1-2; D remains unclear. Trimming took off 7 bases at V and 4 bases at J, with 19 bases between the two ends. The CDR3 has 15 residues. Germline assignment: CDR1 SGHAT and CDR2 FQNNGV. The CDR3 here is CASTTTTGSGYGYTF. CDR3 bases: TGTGCCAGCACCACGACGACCGGGTCGGGCTATGGCTACACCTTC.

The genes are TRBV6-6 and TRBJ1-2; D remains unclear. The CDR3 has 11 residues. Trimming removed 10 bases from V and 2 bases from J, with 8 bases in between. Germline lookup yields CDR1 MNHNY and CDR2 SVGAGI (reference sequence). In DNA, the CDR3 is TGTGCCACCATGGGGAACTATGGCTACACCTTC. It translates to CATMGNYGYTF.

CDR3 protein: CASSDTNRVTEAFF. CDR3 DNA: TGTGCCAGCAGTGACACCAACAGGGTCACTGAAGCTTTCTTT. This rearrangement joins TRBV25-1 to TRBJ1-1; the D gene is possibly TRBD1 (6 bases). Trimming shortened V by 3 bases and J by 4 bases, and 12 bases separated the two germline ends. Per germline, CDR1 MGHDK and CDR2 SYGVNS. There are 14 residues in the CDR3.

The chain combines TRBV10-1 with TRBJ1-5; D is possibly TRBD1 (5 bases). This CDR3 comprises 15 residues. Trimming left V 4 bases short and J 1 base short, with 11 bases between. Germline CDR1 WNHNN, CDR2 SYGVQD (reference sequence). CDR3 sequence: CASSVGGRSNQPQHF. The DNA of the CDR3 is TGCGCCAGCAGTGTTGGGGGACGCAGCAATCAGCCCCAGCATTTT.